A single sample is the source of the 3 T cell receptor beta chains below, sequenced in a study of beta chain features in type 1 diabetes. Every bit of the isolated RNA underwent reverse transcription, so sequencing read expressed TCRB transcripts. Measured with immunoSEQ multiplex PCR; TCRdb has only the in-frame clones, and not every one. This sample has some 170,000 clones, with around 63% found just once. Study-wide findings and caveats: Shorter TCRB CDR3s, moderately but significantly so, marked every one of the four CD4+ subsets in Type 1 diabetes patients.

No antigen has been assigned to these receptors. The specimen sequenced was naive CD4+ T cells from blood. The receptors originated from a man aged 25 to 40 with type 1 diabetes.

This chain joins TRBV7-2 and TRBJ2-1, with TRBD1 matching 7 bases. The CDR3 runs 14 residues. Trimming at V came to 0 bases and at J to 7 bases, leaving 3 bases not matched to a gene. In germline, CDR1 is SGHTA, CDR2 FQGNSA. CDR3 DNA sequence: TGTGCCAGCAGCTTAGCGGACAGGAGAAATGAGCAGTTCTTC. The encoded protein is CASSLADRRNEQFF. The full variable domain, in which reference TRBV7-2 and TRBJ2-1 provide the parts outside the CDR3, is GAGVSQSPSNKVTEKGKDVELRCDPISGHTALYWYRQSLGQGLEFLIYFQGNSAPDKSGLPSDRFSAERTGGSVSTLTIQRTQQEDSAVYLCASSLADRRNEQFFGPGTRLTVL.

This clone showed up just a few times. The chain links TRBV23-1 to TRBJ2-7; perhaps D is TRBD1 or TRBD2 (5 bases each). TRBV23-1 is an open reading frame whose function is uncertain. CDR3 size: 15 residues. Between the trimmed V and J ends, which lost 1 base and 0 bases, there was a span of 10 bases. The CDR3 protein is CASSQWAGSSYEQYF. The CDR3 bases are TGCGCCAGCAGTCAATGGGCAGGGAGCTCCTACGAGCAGTACTTC.

J is TRBJ2-7 and V is TRBV13; 8 bases align to TRBD1. J was trimmed by 3 bases and V by 6 bases; bases with no gene match: 4. The CDR3 is 13 amino acids. Germline V gene sequence: CDR1 PRHDT, CDR2 FYEKMQ (reference sequence). Here the CDR3 reads CASSPTGVYEQYF. The CDR3 DNA follows: TGTGCCAGCAGTCCGACAGGGGTCTACGAGCAGTACTTC.